These T cell receptor beta chains were read from a single sample in a study of shared clonotypes between healthy human individuals. The protocol was immunoSEQ multiplex PCR, while the TCRdb copy is restricted to in-frame clones and leaves out a portion. The data hold some 900,000 clones, with over 75% observed a single time. The sample comprised memory CD4+ T cells sorted from blood. The receptor set was obtained from a man aged 18 to 30 in good health. Each CDR3 is given with its conserved first and last residue. A D gene is named only where the DNA matches it firmly. For some rows the clone size is stated as once, few or many, or as a class when expanded; others skip it.

j_gene | d_gene | abundance | v_gene | CDR3nt | CDR3aa
TRBJ1-2 | TRBD1 | once | TRBV7-2 | TGTGCCAGCAGGTCCGGGACAGGGAGAGGCTACACCTTC | CASRSGTGRGYTF
TRBJ1-1 | - | - | TRBV21-1 | TGTGCCAGCACCTCTAGGCCGGGACACTTCATGGGCGCGAACACTGAAGCTTTCTTT | CASTSRPGHFMGANTEAFF
TRBJ1-1 | - | - | TRBV20-1 | TGCAGTGGGGGGTACACTGAAGCTTTCTTT | CSGGYTEAFF
TRBJ1-2 | - | - | TRBV5-6 | TGTGCCAGCAGCTTGTACGGTTATGGCTACACCTTC | CASSLYGYGYTF
TRBJ2-2 | - | once | TRBV2 | TGTGCCAGCAGTGGATTTGGGGGGCCTACCGGGGAGCTGTTTTTT | CASSGFGGPTGELFF
TRBJ2-3 | TRBD1 | - | TRBV5-8 | TGTGCCAGGACTGGGACAGAAAGCACAGATACGCAGTATTTT | CARTGTESTDTQYF
TRBJ1-2 | TRBD1 | - | TRBV4-3 | TGCGCCAGCAGCACAACCGGACAGGGAGACTTCTATGGCTACACCTTC | CASSTTGQGDFYGYTF
TRBJ1-2 | TRBD1 | - | TRBV30 | TGTGCCTGGGGGGGACAGGTGCCTAACTATGGCTACACCTTC | CAWGGQVPNYGYTF
TRBJ2-3 | - | - | TRBV18 | TGTGCCAGCTCACCACTGGGGCGGGGAGATACGCAGTATTTT | CASSPLGRGDTQYF
TRBJ2-7 | TRBD2 | - | TRBV5-6 | TGTGCCAGCAGCTTGACTAGCGGCCTACGGGAGCAGTACTTC | CASSLTSGLREQYF
TRBJ2-1 | - | - | TRBV5-6 | TGTGCCAGCAGCTTGGCCTCGGGGACTGAGCAGTTCTTC | CASSLASGTEQFF
TRBJ1-1 | - | - | TRBV27 | TGTGCCAGCAGTTTATTCGGGGGCCAGAACACTGAAGCTTTCTTT | CASSLFGGQNTEAFF
TRBJ2-3 | - | - | TRBV25-1 | TGTGCCAGCAGTGAATTTCGGGGGCCAATTCTCACAGATACGCAGTATTTT | CASSEFRGPILTDTQYF
TRBJ2-7 | TRBD1 | - | TRBV7-9 | TGTGCCAGCAGCCCAGGGACAGACGAGCAGTACTTC | CASSPGTDEQYF
TRBJ2-1 | TRBD2 | - | TRBV19 | TGTGCCAGTAGTTCACTCTCGGGAGGGTTTGACGATGAGCAGTTCTTC | CASSSLSGGFDDEQFF
TRBJ2-5 | - | - | TRBV30 | TGTGCCTGGAGTGCACAATCAGTGGAGACCCAGTACTTC | CAWSAQSVETQYF
TRBJ2-5 | - | - | TRBV6-1 | TGTGCCAGCAGCGAAGACAGCGGCGTAGAGACCCAGTACTTC | CASSEDSGVETQYF
TRBJ1-6 | TRBD1 | few | TRBV27 | TGTGCCAGCAGTCCGCGGACAGGGAGCAATTCACCCCTCCACTTT | CASSPRTGSNSPLHF
TRBJ2-3 | - | few | TRBV2 | TGTGCCAGCAGCGGGTATACTATCCTAAGGCCAGATACGCAGTATTTT | CASSGYTILRPDTQYF